These 3 T cell receptor beta chains were sequenced from one sample in a study of blood T cell repertoires in COVID-19. Clones were read by immunoSEQ multiplex PCR, and TCRdb kept only the in-frame ones, dropping some. The sample lists some 180,000 clones; around 90% were seen once. Sequencing input: peripheral blood. The receptor set was obtained from a man aged 35-49 years with acute or convalescent COVID-19.

The chain joins TRBV10-1 to TRBJ2-2; no clear D gene. This CDR3 spans 15 amino acids. Germline CDR1 and CDR2: WNHNN and SYGVQD (reference sequence). Trimming took 5 bases from V and 2 from J, leaving 12 bases between them. The CDR3 region has the DNA TGCGCCAGCAGTACCAGTGCCCTCAACACCGGGGAGCTGTTTTTT. Amino acids: CASSTSALNTGELFF.

This sequence joins TRBV10-1 and TRBJ1-6; 9 bases agree with TRBD1. V trimming: 2 bases; J trimming: 9 bases; junction bases outside the gene matches: 5. The CDR3 spans 15 residues. CDR1 is WNHNN and CDR2 is SYGVQD in the germline V gene (reference sequence). DNA for the CDR3: TGCGCCAGCAGTGAGGGGACAGGGACGAGTTCACCCCTCCACTTT. This encodes CASSEGTGTSSPLHF.

The CDR3 DNA is TGTGCCAGCAGCTCCCCGTCTTTCGGAGATACGCAGTATTTT. This translates into CASSSPSFGDTQYF. The rearrangement uses TRBV11-2 and TRBJ2-3; D is ambiguous. V shed 4 bases and J shed 5 bases, with 13 bases lying between them. CDR3 length: 14 amino acids. Germline V gene data show CDR1 as SGHAT and CDR2 as FQNNGV.